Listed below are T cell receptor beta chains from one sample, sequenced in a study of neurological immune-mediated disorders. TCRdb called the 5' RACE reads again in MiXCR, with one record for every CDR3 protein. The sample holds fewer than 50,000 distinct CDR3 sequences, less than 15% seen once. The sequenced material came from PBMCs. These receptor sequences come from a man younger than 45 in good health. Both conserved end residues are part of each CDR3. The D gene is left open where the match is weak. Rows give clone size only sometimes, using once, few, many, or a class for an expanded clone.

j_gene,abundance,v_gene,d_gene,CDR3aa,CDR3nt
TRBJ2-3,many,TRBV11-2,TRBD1,CASSHRGFSTDTQYF,TGTGCCAGCAGTCACAGGGGTTTCAGCACAGATACGCAGTATTTT
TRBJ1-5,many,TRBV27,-,CASSLSGDGNQPQHF,TGTGCCAGCAGTTTATCAGGGGACGGGAATCAGCCCCAGCATTTT
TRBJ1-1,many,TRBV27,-,CASSFSGVNTEAFF,TGTGCCAGCAGTTTCTCCGGGGTGAACACTGAAGCTTTCTTT
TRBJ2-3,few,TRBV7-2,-,CASSEYHRVTITQYF,TGTGCCAGCAGCGAGTATCACAGGGTCACCATTACGCAGTATTTT
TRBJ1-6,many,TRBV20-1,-,CSAIGRTSSYNSPLHF,TGCAGTGCTATTGGGCGAACAAGCTCCTATAATTCACCCCTCCACTTT
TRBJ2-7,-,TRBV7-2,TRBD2,CASSRTSRSYEQYF,TGTGCCAGCAGCCGGACTAGCCGTTCCTACGAGCAGTACTTC
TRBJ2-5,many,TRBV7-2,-,CASSLASGESGLETQYF,TGTGCCAGCAGCTTAGCCTCGGGAGAGAGCGGTTTAGAGACCCAGTACTTC
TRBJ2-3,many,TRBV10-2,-,CASIEDQVRTDTQYF,TGCGCCAGCATTGAGGACCAGGTTCGCACAGATACGCAGTATTTT
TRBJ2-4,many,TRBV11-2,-,CASSSTRGQILAKNIQYF,TGTGCCAGCAGCAGTACTCGGGGCCAGATACTAGCCAAAAACATTCAGTACTTC
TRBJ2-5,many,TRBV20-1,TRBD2,CSSGLAGAQETQYF,TGCAGCAGTGGACTAGCGGGGGCCCAAGAGACCCAGTACTTC
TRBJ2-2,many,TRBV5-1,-,CASSGGPSNTGELFF,TGCGCCAGCAGCGGCGGACCTTCGAACACCGGGGAGCTGTTTTTT
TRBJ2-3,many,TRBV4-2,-,CASSQESGTGADTQYF,TGTGCCAGCAGCCAAGAGTCCGGGACCGGGGCCGATACGCAGTATTTT
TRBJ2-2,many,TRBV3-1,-,CASSQEFRGTGELFF,TGTGCCAGCAGCCAAGAGTTCAGGGGCACCGGGGAGCTGTTTTTT
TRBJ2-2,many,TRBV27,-,CASSPPGLKNTGELFF,TGTGCCAGCAGTCCTCCGGGACTGAAGAACACCGGGGAGCTGTTTTTT
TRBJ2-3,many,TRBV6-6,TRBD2,CAISRLAGVPDTQYF,TGTGCCATCAGTAGGTTAGCGGGAGTCCCAGATACGCAGTATTTT
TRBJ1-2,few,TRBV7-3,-,CASSTQGGDGYTF,TGTGCCAGCAGCACACAAGGCGGGGATGGCTACACCTTC
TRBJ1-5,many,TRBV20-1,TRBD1,CSATGDNQPQHF,TGCAGTGCCACAGGGGACAATCAGCCCCAGCATTTT
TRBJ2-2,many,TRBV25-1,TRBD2,CASSGLAGATNTGELFF,TGTGCCAGCAGCGGACTAGCGGGAGCCACGAACACCGGGGAGCTGTTTTTT
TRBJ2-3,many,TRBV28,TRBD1,CASATSGQGTDTQYF,TGTGCCAGCGCGACCTCTGGACAGGGCACAGATACGCAGTATTTT
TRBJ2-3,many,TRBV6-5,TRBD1,CASRRTGRDTQYF,TGTGCCAGCAGACGGACAGGACGGGATACGCAGTATTTT
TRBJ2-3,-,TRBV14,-,CASSHGPPPDTQYF,TGTGCCAGCAGCCACGGACCCCCCCCGGATACGCAGTATTTT
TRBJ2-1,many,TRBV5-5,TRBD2,CASSLGPASGTYNEQFF,TGTGCCAGCAGCTTGGGGCCCGCTAGCGGGACGTACAATGAGCAGTTCTTC
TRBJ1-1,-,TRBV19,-,CASTPDRMNTEAFF,TGTGCCAGTACCCCGGACAGAATGAACACTGAAGCTTTCTTT
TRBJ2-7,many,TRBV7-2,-,CASSLKGASLLEQYF,TGTGCCAGCAGCTTAAAAGGGGCTAGCTTGCTCGAGCAGTACTTC
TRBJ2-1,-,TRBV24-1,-,CATSDPRTAYNEQFF,TGTGCCACCAGTGACCCTCGGACAGCCTACAATGAGCAGTTCTTC
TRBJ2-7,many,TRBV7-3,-,CASSLYTRPYEQYF,TGTGCCAGCAGCTTATATACCAGGCCCTACGAGCAGTACTTC
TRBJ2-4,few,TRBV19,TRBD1,CASSISGTGNIQYF,TGTGCCAGTAGTATATCCGGGACAGGAAACATTCAGTACTTC
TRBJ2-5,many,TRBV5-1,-,CASSYDRQETQYF,TGCGCCAGCAGTTACGACAGACAAGAGACCCAGTACTTC
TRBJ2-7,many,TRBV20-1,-,CSATDLVKYEQYF,TGCAGTGCTACGGACTTGGTGAAATACGAGCAGTACTTC
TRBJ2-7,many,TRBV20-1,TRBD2,CSARDPSGSDYEQYF,TGCAGTGCTAGAGATCCCAGCGGGAGTGACTACGAGCAGTACTTC
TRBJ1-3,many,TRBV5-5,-,CASSLGQGNTIYF,TGTGCCAGCAGCTTGGGACAAGGAAACACCATATATTTT
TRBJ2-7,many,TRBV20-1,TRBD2,CSANSPGGSYEQYF,TGCAGTGCTAACAGCCCGGGGGGCTCCTACGAGCAGTACTTC
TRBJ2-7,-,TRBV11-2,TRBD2,CASSSSGLAVTYEQYF,TGTGCCAGCAGCTCCTCGGGACTAGCGGTAACCTACGAGCAGTACTTC
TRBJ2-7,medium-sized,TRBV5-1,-,CASSLGSVDLHYEQYF,TGCGCCAGCAGCTTAGGCTCGGTGGACCTCCACTACGAGCAGTACTTC
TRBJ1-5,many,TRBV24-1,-,CATSDSRRNQPQHF,TGTGCCACCAGTGATTCGAGACGGAATCAGCCCCAGCATTTT
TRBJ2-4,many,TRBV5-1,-,CASSLDQVDIQYF,TGCGCCAGCAGCTTGGATCAGGTCGACATTCAGTACTTC
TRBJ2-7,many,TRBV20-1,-,CSAPGGGPRTYEQYF,TGCAGTGCTCCAGGGGGGGGGCCCCGCACCTACGAGCAGTACTTC
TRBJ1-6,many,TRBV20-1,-,CSGVRQLGSPLHF,TGCAGTGGTGTCCGGCAGCTCGGTTCACCCCTCCACTTT
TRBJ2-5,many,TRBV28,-,CASSFLGRETQYF,TGTGCCAGCAGTTTTTTGGGAAGGGAGACCCAGTACTTC
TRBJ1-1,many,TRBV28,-,CASSLPKGMNTEAFF,TGTGCCAGCAGTTTACCTAAGGGAATGAACACTGAAGCTTTCTTT
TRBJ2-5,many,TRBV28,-,CASRSHIDRQETQYF,TGTGCCAGCAGAAGCCATATTGACAGACAAGAGACCCAGTACTTC
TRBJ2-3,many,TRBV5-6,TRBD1,CASSSLTGFPDTQYF,TGTGCCAGCAGCTCACTGACAGGGTTTCCAGATACGCAGTATTTT
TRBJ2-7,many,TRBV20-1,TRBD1,CSAWDRGPYEQYF,TGCAGTGCCTGGGACAGGGGGCCCTACGAGCAGTACTTC
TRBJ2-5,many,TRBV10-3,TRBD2,CAISAGGTGTSGKETQYF,TGTGCCATCAGTGCCGGGGGAACCGGGACTAGCGGCAAAGAGACCCAGTACTTC
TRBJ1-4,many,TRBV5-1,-,CASSEIATNEKLFF,TGCGCCAGCAGCGAAATTGCAACTAATGAAAAACTGTTTTTT
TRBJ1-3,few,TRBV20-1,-,CSARVPGIGNTIYF,TGCAGTGCTAGAGTTCCGGGGATCGGAAACACCATATATTTT
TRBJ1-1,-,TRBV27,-,CASGGRGILNTEAFF,TGTGCCAGCGGTGGCCGGGGGATATTGAACACTGAAGCTTTCTTT
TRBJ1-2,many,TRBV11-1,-,CASSLETGDYGYTF,TGTGCCAGCAGCTTAGAAACAGGCGACTATGGCTACACCTTC
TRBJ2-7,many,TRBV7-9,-,CASSLENEPGTKIYEQYF,TGTGCCAGCAGCTTAGAGAATGAGCCCGGGACCAAGATTTACGAGCAGTACTTC
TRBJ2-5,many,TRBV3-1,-,CASTKEVEAQETQYF,TGTGCCAGCACCAAGGAGGTCGAGGCCCAAGAGACCCAGTACTTC
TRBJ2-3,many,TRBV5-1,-,CASSRASTRDTQYF,TGCGCCAGCAGCAGGGCCTCGACCCGAGATACGCAGTATTTT